The 15 T cell receptor beta chains listed next were all sequenced from one sample in a study of blood T cell repertoires in COVID-19. Measured with immunoSEQ multiplex PCR; TCRdb has only the in-frame clones, and not every one. The sample shows hundreds of thousands of clones, around 87% of them seen only once. The sample consisted of PBMCs or T cells enriched from blood (not recorded which). The receptor source for this set is a woman aged 18-29 years who had recovered from COVID-19.

This rearrangement joins TRBV29-1 to TRBJ2-3; 8 bases are shared with TRBD2. V trimming: 4 bases; J trimming: 0 bases; junction bases outside the gene matches: 3. The germline V gene has CDR1 SQVTM and CDR2 ANQGSEA. The CDR3 sequence is 14 residues long. CDR3 in DNA: TGCAGCGTTGTGAGCGGGGGAAGCACAGATACGCAGTATTTT. As protein: CSVVSGGSTDTQYF.

CDR3 bases: TGTGCCAGCAGCGTCGGGACAACTAATGAAAAACTGTTTTTT. Translation: CASSVGTTNEKLFF. This sequence joins TRBV7-9 and TRBJ1-4; D not resolved. Trimming took off 5 bases at V and 0 bases at J, with 7 bases between the two ends. In germline, CDR1 is SEHNR, CDR2 FQNEAQ (reference sequence). The CDR3 spans 14 residues.

This sequence joins TRBV9 and TRBJ2-1; TRBD1 might be the D (5 bases). CDR1 is SGDLS and CDR2 is YYNGEE in the germline V gene. This CDR3 region has 13 residues. V was shortened by 3 bases and J by 4 bases, with 8 bases between the two germline ends. Here the CDR3 reads CASSEGDYNEQFF. In nucleotides, the CDR3 is TGTGCCAGCAGCGAAGGGGATTACAATGAGCAGTTCTTC.

V gene TRBV28 combines with J gene TRBJ2-5; 9 bases map to TRBD1. With V trimmed by 7 bases and J by 5 bases, 5 bases remained unmatched. Looked up from germline, CDR1 is MDHEN and CDR2 is SYDVKM. This CDR3 contains 13 residues. Here the CDR3 reads CASNKDRGETQYF. The CDR3 coding sequence is TGTGCCAGCAATAAAGACAGGGGGGAGACCCAGTACTTC.

The chain has TRBV15 and TRBJ1-4, with unresolved D. Trimming took 0 bases from V and 1 from J, leaving 6 bases between them. Germline lookup yields CDR1 LNHNV and CDR2 YYDKDF (reference sequence). This CDR3 comprises 15 residues. The CDR3 reads CATSRDRQTNEKLFF. CDR3 in DNA: TGTGCCACCAGCAGAGACAGACAAACTAATGAAAAACTGTTTTTT.

The chain couples TRBV5-1 to TRBJ1-1; 9 positions match TRBD1. The CDR3 covers 16 residues. With 4 bases clipped from V and 1 base from J, the junction kept 8 bases outside the gene matches. Germline V gene lookup returns CDR1 SGHRS and CDR2 YFSETQ. In DNA form, the CDR3 reads TGCGCCAGCAGCCGTTGGACAGGGGATTGGAACACTGAAGCTTTCTTT. It specifies CASSRWTGDWNTEAFF.

The chain joins TRBV7-8 to TRBJ1-5; D is perhaps TRBD1 (5 bases). Germline-derived CDR1 and CDR2 are SGHVS and FQNEAQ. V was pared by 2 bases and J by 0 bases, with 11 bases between. CDR3 length: 16 amino acids. DNA for the CDR3: TGTGCCAGCAGCTTACCAGGGTCAATTAGCAATCAGCCCCAGCATTTT. Its translation is CASSLPGSISNQPQHF.

The chain is built from TRBV5-1 and TRBJ1-6; D is possibly TRBD1 (6 bases). CDR1 SGHRS and CDR2 YFSETQ come from the germline V gene. There are 18 residues in the CDR3. Trimming stripped 5 bases from V and 0 bases from J, with 18 bases between. CDR3 nucleotides: TGCGCCAGCAGACAAATACAGGGAGGGGGCTCCTATAATTCACCCCTCCACTTT. Protein product: CASRQIQGGGSYNSPLHF. The full variable domain, completed using reference TRBV5-1 and TRBJ1-6, is KAGVTQTPRYLIKTRGQQVTLSCSPISGHRSVSWYQQTPGQGLQFLFEYFSETQRNKGNFPGRFSGRQFSNSRSEMNVSTLELGDSALYLCASRQIQGGGSYNSPLHFGNGTRLTVT.

The chain recombines TRBV7-2 with TRBJ1-5, with a possible D match to TRBD1 (6 bases). The germline V and J ends were trimmed by 0 bases and 1 base, with 10 bases remaining between them. The CDR3 is 16 residues long. CDR1 is SGHTA, CDR2 FQGNSA, per germline. CDR3 amino acids: CASSLAGAGSNQPQHF. CDR3 DNA: TGTGCCAGCAGCTTAGCGGGGGCAGGGAGCAATCAGCCCCAGCATTTT. Looking up the rest from reference TRBV7-2 and TRBJ1-5 gives the full variable domain: GAGVSQSPSNKVTEKGKDVELRCDPISGHTALYWYRQSLGQGLEFLIYFQGNSAPDKSGLPSDRFSAERTGGSVSTLTIQRTQQEDSAVYLCASSLAGAGSNQPQHFGDGTRLSIL.

This chain links TRBV5-8 with TRBJ2-3; 7 bases fit TRBD1. V shed 2 bases and J 3 bases; nucleotides not matched to a gene: 9. The germline V gene encodes CDR1 SGHTS and CDR2 YDEGEE. This CDR3 contains 16 residues. The CDR3 sequence is CASSFRRQGYTDTQYF. DNA of the CDR3: TGTGCCAGCAGCTTCCGCCGACAGGGTTATACAGATACGCAGTATTTT.

J is TRBJ1-4 and V is TRBV5-6, with D maybe TRBD1 (5 bases). The CDR3 is 14 amino acids. Trimming cost V 4 bases and J 8 bases, with 15 bases left between them. Germline lookup yields CDR1 SGHDT and CDR2 YYEEEE. The CDR3 DNA sequence: TGTGCCAGCAGCCTCGGGACTGTGAAGGAAAAACTGTTTTTT. Its protein product is CASSLGTVKEKLFF.

This rearrangement joins TRBV5-1 to TRBJ2-6; 8 positions agree with TRBD2. The germline gives CDR1 SGHRS, CDR2 YFSETQ. The CDR3 loop spans 17 amino acids. The ends lost 0 bases at V and 0 bases at J; junction bases unmatched: 2. In DNA form, the CDR3 reads TGCGCCAGCAGCTTGGTTGCGGGGGGCTCTGGGGCCAACGTCCTGACTTTC. This gives the protein CASSLVAGGSGANVLTF.

The chain recombines TRBV12-3 or TRBV12-4 with TRBJ1-2; 7 bases fit TRBD1. V shed 5 bases, J shed 8 bases, and the junction held 5 bases outside the gene matches. CDR3 size: 12 residues. CDR3 residues: CASSLTGLGYTF. CDR3 nucleotides: TGTGCCAGCAGTCTGACAGGGCTAGGCTACACCTTC.

The genes are TRBV3-1 (or the pseudogene TRBV3-2) and TRBJ1-1; a weak D match, TRBD1 (6 bases). The CDR3 extends over 14 amino acids. The V end was cut by 4 bases, the J end by 7 bases, with 16 bases between. Germline V lookup: CDR1 LGHDT, CDR2 YNNKEL (reference sequence). For the CDR3, the DNA is TGTGCCAGCAGCCGCCTGGACAGTAATATTGAAGCTTTCTTT. Protein: CASSRLDSNIEAFF.

The chain is built from TRBV6-1 and TRBJ1-5; weak D call: TRBD1 (5 bases). Germline-derived CDR1 and CDR2 are MNHNS and SASEGT. V lost 3 bases and J 6 bases, leaving 9 bases between the germline ends. The CDR3 is made up of 13 amino acids. The CDR3 is CASSEGGGQPQHF. The CDR3 nucleotides read TGTGCCAGCAGTGAGGGGGGTGGTCAGCCCCAGCATTTT.